This TCR beta chain was recorded in a study of immune evolution from preneoplasia to lung adenocarcinoma. The CDR3 is 15 amino acids. V shed 8 bases and J shed 5 bases, with 21 bases lying between them. In germline, CDR1 is MDHEN, CDR2 SYDVKM. Generated by immunoSEQ multiplex PCR, the TCRdb table keeps only in-frame clones and is missing some. The sample shows about 5,000 clones, around 80% of them seen only once. Between the mid-2010s and the late 2010s, patients underwent resection in Japan or China. The receptor's source is a person aged 70 to 85 with lung adenocarcinoma. The sample was FFPE lung adenocarcinoma in situ tissue. The rearrangement joins TRBV28 to TRBJ1-1, with unresolved D. The CDR3 nucleotides are TGTGCCAGCCACGTCGAATCGGACGCGGCGACTGAAGCTTTCTTT. Encoded protein: CASHVESDAATEAFF.